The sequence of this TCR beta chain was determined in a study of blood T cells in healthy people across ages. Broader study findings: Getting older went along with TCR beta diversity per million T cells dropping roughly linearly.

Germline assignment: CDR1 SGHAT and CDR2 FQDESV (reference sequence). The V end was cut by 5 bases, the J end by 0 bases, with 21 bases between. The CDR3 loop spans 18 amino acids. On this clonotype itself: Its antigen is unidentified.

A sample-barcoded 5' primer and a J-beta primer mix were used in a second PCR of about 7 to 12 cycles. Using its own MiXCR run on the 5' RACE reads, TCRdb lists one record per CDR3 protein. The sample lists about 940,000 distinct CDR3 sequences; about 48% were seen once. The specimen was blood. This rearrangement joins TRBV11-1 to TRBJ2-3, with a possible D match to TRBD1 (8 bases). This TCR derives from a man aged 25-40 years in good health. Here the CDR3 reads CASSRYRGGVPSTDTQYF. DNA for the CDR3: TGTGCCAGCAGCCGCTACAGGGGGGGAGTTCCTAGCACAGATACGCAGTATTTT.